Sequencing of this T cell receptor (beta chain) was carried out in a study of early T cells in non-severe SARS-CoV-2 infection. As for the study in general: Investigators sequenced bulk RNA drawn from unsorted whole blood, and chains remained unpaired.

Attachment of unique molecular identifiers was made to individual cDNA molecules. TCRdb analysed the 5' RACE reads with MiXCR anew, one entry per CDR3 protein. The sample includes 25,000 to 35,000 distinct CDR3 sequences, approximately 6.2% seen only once; the top ten take 5% to 6.5%. The V gene end was trimmed by 1 base and the J gene end by 1 base; junction bases not matched to a gene: 5. This CDR3 has 16 amino acids. In germline, CDR1 is DFQATT, CDR2 SNEGSKA (reference sequence). This clonotype occurred many times. The antigen is not known. Study-wide results and caveats: Anti-spike CD8 specificities were favored by VDJdb matching, whose results missed private and CD4 specificities.

The sequence was obtained from an adult who was a healthcare worker with PCR-confirmed SARS-CoV-2 infection or an uninfected control (not recorded which). This chain uses TRBV20-1 with TRBJ2-1; 9 bases map to TRBD2. The specimen sequenced was whole blood. The CDR3 loop reads CSARGETSGSYNEQFF. The CDR3 region has the DNA TGCAGTGCTAGAGGGGAGACTAGCGGTTCCTACAATGAGCAGTTCTTC.